Below, 5 T cell receptor beta chains from the same sample are listed, as sequenced in a study of cytomegalovirus exposure and HLA in healthy donors. Primers included in the PCR were 60 Vbeta and 13 Jbeta primers. Method: immunoSEQ multiplex PCR; TCRdb's copy keeps in-frame clones and lacks some. The sample carries about 96,000 clones, 65% to 85% recorded once. The sequencing input was PBMCs. The origin of the receptors is a female donor in good health and CMV-seropositive.

This clone has just a few counts. The rearrangement joins TRBV6-5 to TRBJ2-5; weak D call: TRBD1 (6 bases). From germline, CDR1 is MNHEY and CDR2 SVGAGI. Trimming left V 6 bases short and J 3 bases short, with 17 bases between. CDR3 length equals 15 residues. The CDR3 sequence is CASSPGLAGEETQYF. As DNA, the CDR3 is TGTGCCAGCAGCCCAGGGCTCGCAGGGGAAGAGACCCAGTACTTC.

The genes are TRBV11-2 and TRBJ1-2; possible D gene TRBD1, 6 bases. CDR1 is SGHAT, CDR2 FQNNGV, per germline. V dropped 4 bases and J dropped 3 bases, with 12 bases sitting between them. The CDR3 sequence is 14 residues long. The CDR3 region is CASSSFGGDYGYTF. CDR3 DNA sequence: TGTGCCAGCAGCTCATTTGGGGGCGACTATGGCTACACCTTC.

The chain combines TRBV5-4 with TRBJ2-1, with 8 bases that match TRBD2. The length of the CDR3 is 17 residues. Trimming took 4 bases from V and 8 from J; bases not matched to a gene: 17. Germline CDR1 and CDR2: SGHNT and YYREEE (reference sequence). DNA for the CDR3: TGTGCCAGCAGCCCCACCCACCCGGGACTAGTGCACGATGAGCAGTTCTTC. Translated, it gives CASSPTHPGLVHDEQFF.

The gene calls are TRBV29-1 and TRBJ2-7; possibly TRBD1 for D (6 bases). The CDR3 length is 12 residues. The germline gives CDR1 SQVTM, CDR2 ANQGSEA. Trimming stripped 5 bases from V and 3 bases from J, with 11 bases between. CDR3 amino acids: CSVSQGNYEQYF. DNA for the CDR3: TGCAGCGTTTCGCAGGGGAACTACGAGCAGTACTTC.

The chain carries TRBV15 and TRBJ1-5; 8 positions match TRBD1. CDR3 length: 15 amino acids. The ends lost 5 bases at V and 2 bases at J; junction bases unmatched: 5. Germline V CDR1 and CDR2: LNHNV, YYDKDF (reference sequence). The chain's CDR3 is CATSFSGGGNQPQHF. The CDR3 DNA reads as TGTGCCACCAGCTTTTCAGGGGGCGGCAATCAGCCCCAGCATTTT. The variable domain in full, completed from reference TRBV15 and TRBJ1-5, reads DAMVIQNPRYQVTQFGKPVTLSCSQTLNHNVMYWYQQKSSQAPKLLFHYYDKDFNNEADTPDNFQSRRPNTSFCFLDIRSPGLGDTAMYLCATSFSGGGNQPQHFGDGTRLSIL.